This TCR beta chain derives from a study of T cell responses to AZD1222 COVID-19 vaccine. The method was immunoSEQ multiplex PCR; TCRdb's version includes in-frame clones alone and lacks a portion of them. The repertoire holds 100,000 to 140,000 clones, with around 90% as singletons. Germline V lookup: CDR1 SGHRS, CDR2 YFSETQ. Trimming cost V 4 bases and J 5 bases, with 7 bases left between them. The CDR3 runs 11 residues. Sequencing was performed on peripheral blood, taken 28 days after the second AZD1222 dose. This clonotype was sampled from an adult who received the AZD1222 COVID-19 vaccine. The rearrangement links TRBV5-1 to TRBJ2-7; no clear D. CDR3: CASSPLHEQYF. As DNA, the CDR3 is TGCGCCAGCAGCCCTCTCCACGAGCAGTACTTC.